Sequencing of this T cell receptor (beta chain) was carried out in a study of shared clonotypes between healthy human individuals. Whole-study findings and limits: Relative to clonotypes present in all four donors, those not shared had lower generation probabilities.

Produced via immunoSEQ multiplex PCR; TCRdb's table is partial and in-frame only. The sample carries roughly 2.5 million clones, approximately 94% recorded once. A remark on this clone: Its matching antigen is unknown.

V was pared by 2 bases and J by 8 bases, with 9 bases between. The CDR3 has 13 amino acids. Germline CDR1 reads SGHTA; CDR2 reads FQGNSA. The J gene is TRBJ1-4, the V gene TRBV7-2, with unresolved D. Sequencing was performed on naive CD4+ T cells sorted from blood. Subset specified: CD45RA+ positively selected. The sequence derives from a man aged 18-30 years in good health. As DNA, the CDR3 is TGTGCCAGCAGCTTACAAAGAAAGGAAAAACTGTTTTTT. As protein: CASSLQRKEKLFF.